This section outlines one T cell receptor beta chain sequence together with its context. Its antigen is unidentified. The data are from a study of T cells after yellow fever vaccination. Across the study: Low-cell-number fractions underwent preparation using SMART-Seq v4 Ultra Low Input.

This CDR3 region has 12 residues. V lost 10 bases to trimming and J lost 7 bases, with 16 bases between them. Per germline, CDR1 ENHRY and CDR2 SYGVKD. General observations from the study: Among all clonotypes, a small share was observed in both CD4 and CD8 compartments. Post-booster repertoires contained most primary-vaccination clones again (around 97% CD4, 85% to 90% CD8).

The study made its TCR cDNA through 5'RACE template switching. That step introduced a universal primer site along with UMIs. TCRdb re-derived calls from the 5' RACE reads in MiXCR, one entry per CDR3 protein. The table lists about 340,000 distinct CDR3 sequences, approximately 9% of them singletons, with roughly 18% in the top ten. This sample comprised PBMCs, obtained on the day of the first yellow fever vaccination. The receptor was derived from a young man who received the YFV17D yellow fever vaccine. This sequence joins TRBV10-3 and TRBJ1-2; the D is unclear. Here the CDR3 DNA reads TGTGCCACCACGGAGTTACGTTCTGGCTACACCTTC. This gives the protein CATTELRSGYTF.